This T cell receptor (beta chain) was recovered during a study of early T cells in non-severe SARS-CoV-2 infection. TCRdb re-derived calls from the 5' RACE reads in MiXCR, one entry per CDR3 protein. The sample lists some 70,000 distinct CDR3 sequences; 9.5% were seen once. Deletions cut 7 bases from V and 1 base from J, with 8 bases between. This CDR3 spans 11 amino acids. Looked up from germline, CDR1 is SQVTM and CDR2 is ANQGSEA. There are a few counts of this clonotype. V usage is TRBV29-1 and J usage is TRBJ2-7; perhaps TRBD1 as D (6 bases). The TCR sequence derives from an adult who was a healthcare worker with PCR-confirmed SARS-CoV-2 infection or an uninfected control (not recorded which). Sequencing used whole blood. The CDR3 region is CSGGQSYEQYF. The CDR3 nucleotides are TGCAGCGGGGGACAATCCTACGAGCAGTACTTC.